The clone carrying this T cell receptor beta chain has ten or more counts. Antigen unknown. The data are from a study of blood T cells in healthy people across ages. Study results and limitations: Naive CD4+ cells and diversity were both higher in long-lived donors than in aged donors. Unknown donor CMV status possibly confounded expanded clonotype changes.

The use of a sample-barcoded 5' primer and a J-beta primer mix characterized a second PCR of roughly 7 to 11 cycles. TCRdb analysed the 5' RACE reads with MiXCR anew, one entry per CDR3 protein. The sample has 950,000 to 1,200,000 distinct CDR3 sequences; roughly two fifths are singletons. At least 7 million PBMCs were isolated per sample. Germline CDR1 is DFQATT and CDR2 is SNEGSKA (reference sequence). This CDR3 contains 13 residues. Trimming removed 5 bases at V and 0 bases at J, with 10 bases between. Input material: blood. This sequence joins TRBV20-1 and TRBJ2-5; possible D gene TRBD1, 6 bases. The origin of this receptor is a man younger than 35 in good health. The CDR3, as DNA: TGCAGTGCTCCCGGGACATACCAAGAGACCCAGTACTTC. As protein: CSAPGTYQETQYF.